The T cell receptor beta chain under discussion was sequenced for a study of blood T cells in healthy people across ages. General study findings and limits: Both naive CD4+ cell counts and diversity were greater in long-lived donors than in aged donors.

A second PCR of 7 to 11 cycles used a sample-barcoded 5' primer and a J-beta primer mix. Each CDR3 protein is one row after TCRdb ran MiXCR on the 5' RACE reads. The sample holds 1.8 million or so distinct CDR3 sequences, around 42% seen once. The germline V gene encodes CDR1 MDHEN and CDR2 SYDVKM. The V gene end was trimmed by 8 bases and the J gene end by 3 bases; junction bases not matched to a gene: 3. This CDR3 has 14 amino acids. On this clonotype: The antigen is unknown.

The TCR was taken from a human donor in good health. V is TRBV28 and J is TRBJ1-5; 11 bases fit TRBD1. Sequences were obtained from blood. The CDR3 here is CASGDRGINQPQHF. CDR3 nucleotides: TGTGCCAGCGGGGACAGGGGGATCAATCAGCCCCAGCATTTT.